This passage covers 20 T cell receptor beta chains from one sample sequenced in a study of shared clonotypes between healthy human individuals. Method: immunoSEQ multiplex PCR; TCRdb's copy keeps in-frame clones and lacks some. The profile shows about 1.5 million clones, 95% to 99% of them singletons. The source material was naive CD4+ T cells sorted from blood. Stated subset: CD45RA+ positively selected. All receptors derive from a man younger than 45 in good health.

Comments on this clone: Other DNA sequences in the same sample also yield this CDR3. The chain employs TRBV2 and TRBJ1-1; D gene uncertain. CDR3 length: 13 residues. The V and J ends lost 1 base and 2 bases respectively, with 5 bases between them. Germline values: CDR1 SNHLY, CDR2 FYNNEI. CDR3 bases: TGTGCCAGCAGTGAAGATCTTAACACTGAAGCTTTCTTT. This encodes CASSEDLNTEAFF.

The chain joins TRBV9 to TRBJ2-3; D may be TRBD2 (7 bases). The V end lost 0 bases, the J end lost 4 bases, and 18 bases lay between the germline ends. The CDR3 has 17 residues. The V gene's germline CDR1 is SGDLS and CDR2 YYNGEE. The CDR3 DNA reads as TGTGCCAGCAGCGTAGATCCCCAGGGGAGGGTCGCAGATACGCAGTATTTT. This codes for CASSVDPQGRVADTQYF.

The chain has TRBV28 and TRBJ2-3, with 7 bases that match TRBD1. Germline CDR1 and CDR2: MDHEN and SYDVKM. The ends lost 5 bases at V and 0 bases at J; junction bases unmatched: 8. The CDR3 has 16 residues. CDR3 residues: CASSTQGVSSTDTQYF. In DNA form, the CDR3 reads TGTGCCAGCAGTACTCAGGGGGTATCTAGCACAGATACGCAGTATTTT.

This clone was seen only once. The V and J genes are TRBV27 and TRBJ2-7; tentatively, D is TRBD1 (6 bases). CDR3 size: 13 residues. Trimming took off 4 bases at V and 2 bases at J, with 9 bases between the two ends. Germline CDR1 MNHEY, CDR2 SMNVEV (reference sequence). The CDR3: CASSSWDTYEQYF. The CDR3 DNA is TGTGCCAGCAGTTCTTGGGACACCTACGAGCAGTACTTC.

The chain links TRBV4-1 to TRBJ2-2, with 14 bases that match TRBD2. The ends lost 4 bases at V and 6 bases at J; junction bases unmatched: 16. CDR3 length equals 20 residues. The germline V gene encodes CDR1 MGHRA and CDR2 YSYEKL. The CDR3 protein is CASSPDQGGRTSGRSGELFF. CDR3 in DNA: TGCGCCAGCAGCCCCGATCAGGGGGGCCGGACTAGCGGGAGGTCCGGGGAGCTGTTTTTT.

The CDR3 region is CASSRDRYNEQFF. The CDR3 DNA is TGTGCCAGCAGTCGGGACAGATACAATGAGCAGTTCTTC. V is TRBV6-1 and J is TRBJ2-1; 7 bases map to TRBD1. The CDR3 has 13 residues. CDR1 and CDR2 (germline): MNHNS, SASEGT. Trimming took 5 bases from V and 4 from J; bases not matched to a gene: 2.

The V and J genes are TRBV2 and TRBJ2-1, with D possibly being TRBD2 (5 bases). Trimming cost V 3 bases and J 4 bases, with 16 bases left between them. The CDR3 runs to 16 residues. CDR1 and CDR2 from the germline V gene are SNHLY and FYNNEI. Here the CDR3 reads CASSDLRSGTYNEQFF. CDR3 DNA: TGTGCCAGCAGTGATCTCAGGAGCGGTACTTACAATGAGCAGTTCTTC.

The genes are TRBV5-1 and TRBJ2-3, with 7 bases identical to TRBD1. Germline trimming cut 2 bases from V and 4 bases from J; bases unmatched to any gene: 4. This CDR3 contains 14 residues. Looked up from germline, CDR1 is SGHRS and CDR2 is YFSETQ. As DNA, the CDR3 is TGCGCCAGCAGCTTAAACAGGGGTTCAGATACGCAGTATTTT. This encodes CASSLNRGSDTQYF.

The rearrangement uses TRBV20-1 and TRBJ1-2, with D unclear. The ends were cut back, 6 bases at V and 3 bases at J, with 8 bases in the middle. Germline V lookup: CDR1 DFQATT, CDR2 SNEGSKA (reference sequence). This CDR3 is built from 11 residues. The chain's CDR3 is CSALNDYGYTF. The CDR3 DNA reads as TGCAGTGCCCTTAACGACTATGGCTACACCTTC.

As concerns this clone: This specimen includes other DNA sequences encoding the same CDR3. This chain joins TRBV7-6 and TRBJ2-2; D call uncertain. The CDR3 covers 13 residues. The V end was cut by 1 base, the J end by 7 bases, with 7 bases between. Germline V gene lookup returns CDR1 SGHVS and CDR2 FNYEAQ. In DNA form, the CDR3 reads TGTGCCAGCAGCTTAGTTTTGAGCGGGGAGCTGTTTTTT. As protein: CASSLVLSGELFF.

The chain joins TRBV28 to TRBJ1-2; no definite D call. The V end lost 5 bases, the J end lost 6 bases, and 16 bases lay between the germline ends. Germline CDR1 MDHEN, CDR2 SYDVKM. The CDR3 loop spans 14 amino acids. The CDR3 spells CASSGSMNPHGYTF. CDR3 nucleotide sequence: TGTGCCAGCAGTGGCTCCATGAACCCGCATGGCTACACCTTC.

The rearrangement joins TRBV5-1 to TRBJ2-7, with 7 bases identical to TRBD1. The trim removed 3 bases at V and 3 bases at J, leaving 3 bases unmatched. The CDR3 has 13 residues. Germline loops: CDR1 SGHRS, CDR2 YFSETQ. The CDR3 DNA is TGCGCCAGCAGCTCGGGACAGATCTACGAGCAGTACTTC. This sequence encodes CASSSGQIYEQYF.

This chain uses TRBV18 with TRBJ2-3; D not certain. V was clipped by 1 base and J by 3 bases, with 2 bases between them. The CDR3 is made up of 12 amino acids. CDR1 and CDR2 (germline): KGHSH, LQKENI. The CDR3 protein is CASSPQTDTQYF. CDR3 DNA: TGTGCCAGCTCACCACAAACAGATACGCAGTATTTT. Complete variable domain (other parts from reference TRBV18 and TRBJ2-3): NAGVMQNPRHLVRRRGQEARLRCSPMKGHSHVYWYRQLPEEGLKFMVYLQKENIIDESGMPKERFSAEFPKEGPSILRIQQVVRGDSAAYFCASSPQTDTQYFGPGTRLTVL.

The chain couples TRBV7-8 to TRBJ2-1, with D perhaps matching TRBD2 (5 bases). Per germline, CDR1 SGHVS and CDR2 FQNEAQ. This CDR3 has 17 amino acids. With 4 bases removed from V and 3 bases from J, the gap between germline ends came to 19 bases. The CDR3 is CASSSTPRGDNYNEQFF. The CDR3 DNA follows: TGTGCCAGCAGCTCAACCCCCCGGGGAGACAACTACAATGAGCAGTTCTTC.

This clone was seen a single time. V usage is TRBV5-5 and J usage is TRBJ2-3; 13 bases match TRBD2. CDR1 is SGHKS and CDR2 is YYEKEE in the germline V gene (reference sequence). V was pared by 4 bases and J by 5 bases, with 7 bases of the junction left unmatched. CDR3 length: 16 amino acids. The CDR3 coding sequence is TGTGCCAGCAGCCCTGGACTAGCGGGAGAAATAGATACGCAGTATTTT. The encoded protein is CASSPGLAGEIDTQYF.

The chain joins TRBV27 to TRBJ1-2; perhaps TRBD1 as D (5 bases). The V gene lost 0 bases and the J gene lost 6 bases, with 11 bases spanning the gap. The CDR3 contains 14 residues. Looked up from germline, CDR1 is MNHEY and CDR2 is SMNVEV (reference sequence). CDR3 nucleotides: TGTGCCAGCAGTTTATCACGGGGCTGGAATGGCTACACCTTC. Protein: CASSLSRGWNGYTF.

This rearrangement joins TRBV28 to TRBJ1-2; tentative D call: TRBD1 (5 bases). The CDR3 covers 13 residues. Germline CDR1 and CDR2: MDHEN and SYDVKM. V was shortened by 8 bases and J by 6 bases, with 16 bases between the two germline ends. The CDR3 DNA sequence: TGTGCCAGCGTCCGGCAGGGTTACCATGGCTACACCTTC. It yields the protein CASVRQGYHGYTF.

The J gene is TRBJ2-7, the V gene TRBV28; 8 bases fit TRBD1. From germline, CDR1 is MDHEN and CDR2 SYDVKM. There are 16 residues in the CDR3. V lost 2 bases and J lost 5; bases outside the gene matches: 11. The CDR3 DNA is TGTGCCAGCAGTTTAAACCCCGGACAGGGTAAGGACGAGCAGTACTTC. It translates to CASSLNPGQGKDEQYF.

This clone showed up just once. CDR3 region: CASSQASILADTQYF. The CDR3 DNA reads as TGTGCCAGCAGCCAGGCTAGTATACTCGCAGATACGCAGTATTTT. This chain links TRBV4-2 with TRBJ2-3; D gene ambiguous. The V end lost 3 bases, the J end lost 4 bases, and 14 bases lay between the germline ends. This CDR3 has 15 residues. Germline CDR1 and CDR2: LGHNA and YNFKEQ.

This rearrangement joins TRBV7-6 to TRBJ2-2, with unresolved D. The CDR3 has 14 amino acids. The V gene lost 1 base and the J gene lost 3 bases, with 6 bases spanning the gap. CDR1 is SGHVS, CDR2 FNYEAQ, per germline. CDR3 loop: CASSLGSHTGELFF. As DNA, the CDR3 is TGTGCCAGCAGCTTAGGGTCCCACACCGGGGAGCTGTTTTTT.